This T cell receptor beta chain was observed in a study of blood T cell repertoires in COVID-19. Overall study context: COVID-19 samples collected from the United States, Italy and Spain covered acute and convalescent phases. Sample material is recorded as cDNA or gDNA derived from T cells, B-cell-depleted T cells, or PBMCs.

Per the germline V gene, CDR1 is SEHNR and CDR2 is FQNEAQ (reference sequence). This CDR3 comprises 15 residues. V lost 5 bases, J lost 4 bases, and 10 bases stayed unmatched. Original data processing: Amplification with reference gene primers provided the estimates of nucleated cell counts. Generated by immunoSEQ multiplex PCR, the TCRdb table keeps only in-frame clones and is missing some. V, J and clone size are those of that table, while D and trimming were read from the DNA. Seen here are roughly 72,000 clones, about four fifths observed once, and the top ten hold less than 6%. The receptor was derived from a woman of 80 years or more with active or convalescent COVID-19. The specimen sequenced was peripheral blood. The V call is TRBV7-9, the J call TRBJ2-7; 8 bases match TRBD1. The CDR3 bases are TGTGCCAGCAGCCCCAGACAGGGGCCATCGTACGAGCAGTACTTC. Translating it yields CASSPRQGPSYEQYF.